This TCR beta chain originates from a study of T cells in tumors after PD-1 blockade. The method was immunoSEQ multiplex PCR; TCRdb's version includes in-frame clones alone and lacks a portion of them. The sample contains nearly 25,000 clones, 80% to 85% of which appear only once. Genomic DNA template from tumor biopsies or peripheral blood, roughly 550 ng to 6,004 ng input. The TCR originated in a human donor with basal cell carcinoma. This specimen was PBMCs, taken after anti-PD-1 treatment.

The CDR3 reads CASSPRQGGEAFF. The CDR3 DNA is TGTGCCAGCAGCCCCCGACAGGGCGGGGAAGCTTTCTTT. The chain joins TRBV12-3 or TRBV12-4 to TRBJ1-1, with TRBD1 matching over 7 bases. V lost 6 bases and J lost 8; bases outside the gene matches: 9. The CDR3 extends over 13 amino acids.